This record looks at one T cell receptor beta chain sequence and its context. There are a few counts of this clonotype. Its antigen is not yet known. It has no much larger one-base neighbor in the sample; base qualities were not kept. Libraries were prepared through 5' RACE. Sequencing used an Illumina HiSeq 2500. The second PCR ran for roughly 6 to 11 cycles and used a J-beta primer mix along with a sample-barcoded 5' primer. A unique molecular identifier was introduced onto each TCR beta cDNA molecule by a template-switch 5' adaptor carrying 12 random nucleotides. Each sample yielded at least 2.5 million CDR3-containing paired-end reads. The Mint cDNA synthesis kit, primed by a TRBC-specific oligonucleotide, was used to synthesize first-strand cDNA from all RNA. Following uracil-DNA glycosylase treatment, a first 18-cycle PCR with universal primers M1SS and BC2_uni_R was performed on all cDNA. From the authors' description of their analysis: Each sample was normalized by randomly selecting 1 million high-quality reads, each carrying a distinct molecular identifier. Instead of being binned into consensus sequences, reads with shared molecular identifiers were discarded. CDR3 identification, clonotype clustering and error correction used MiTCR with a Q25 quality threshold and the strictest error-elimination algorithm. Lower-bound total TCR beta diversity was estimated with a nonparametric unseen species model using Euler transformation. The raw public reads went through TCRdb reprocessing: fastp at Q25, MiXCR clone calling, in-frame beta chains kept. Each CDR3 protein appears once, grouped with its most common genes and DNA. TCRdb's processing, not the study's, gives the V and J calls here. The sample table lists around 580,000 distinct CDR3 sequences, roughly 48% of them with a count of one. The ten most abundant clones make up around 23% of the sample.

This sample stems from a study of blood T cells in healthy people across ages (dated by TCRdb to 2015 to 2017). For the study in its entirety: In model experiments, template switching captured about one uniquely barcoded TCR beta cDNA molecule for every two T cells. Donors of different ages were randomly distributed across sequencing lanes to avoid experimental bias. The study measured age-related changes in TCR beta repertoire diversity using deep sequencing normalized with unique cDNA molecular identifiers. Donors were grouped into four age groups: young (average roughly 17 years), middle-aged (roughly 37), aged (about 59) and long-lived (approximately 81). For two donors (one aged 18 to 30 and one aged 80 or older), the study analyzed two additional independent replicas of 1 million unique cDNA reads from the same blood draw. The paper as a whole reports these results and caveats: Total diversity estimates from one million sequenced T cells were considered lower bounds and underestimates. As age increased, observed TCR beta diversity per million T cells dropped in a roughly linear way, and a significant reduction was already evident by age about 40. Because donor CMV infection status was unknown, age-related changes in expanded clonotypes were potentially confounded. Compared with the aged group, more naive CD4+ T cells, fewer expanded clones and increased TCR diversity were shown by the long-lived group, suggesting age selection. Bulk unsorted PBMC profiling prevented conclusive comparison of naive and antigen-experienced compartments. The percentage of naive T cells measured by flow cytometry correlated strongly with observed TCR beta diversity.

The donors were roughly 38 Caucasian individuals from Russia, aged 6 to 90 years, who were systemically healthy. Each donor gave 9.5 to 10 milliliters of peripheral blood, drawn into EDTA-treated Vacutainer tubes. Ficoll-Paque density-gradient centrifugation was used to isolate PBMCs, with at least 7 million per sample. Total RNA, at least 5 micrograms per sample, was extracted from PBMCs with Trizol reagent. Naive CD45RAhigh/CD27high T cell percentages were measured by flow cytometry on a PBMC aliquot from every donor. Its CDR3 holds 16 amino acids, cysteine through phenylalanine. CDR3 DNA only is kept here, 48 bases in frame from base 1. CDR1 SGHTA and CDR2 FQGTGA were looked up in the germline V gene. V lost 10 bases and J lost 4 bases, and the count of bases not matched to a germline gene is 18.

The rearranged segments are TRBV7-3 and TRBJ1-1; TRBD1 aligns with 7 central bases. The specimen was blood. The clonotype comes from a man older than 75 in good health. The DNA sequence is TGTGCCAACCTCCCCGACACCGGGACAGATCCCACTGAAGCTTTCTTT. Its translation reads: CANLPDTGTDPTEAFF. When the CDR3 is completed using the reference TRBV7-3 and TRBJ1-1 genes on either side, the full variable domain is GAGVSQTPSNKVTEKGKYVELRCDPISGHTALYWYRQSLGQGPEFLIYFQGTGAADDSGLPNDRFFAVRPEGSVSTLKIQRTERGDSAVYLCANLPDTGTDPTEAFFGQGTRLTVV.